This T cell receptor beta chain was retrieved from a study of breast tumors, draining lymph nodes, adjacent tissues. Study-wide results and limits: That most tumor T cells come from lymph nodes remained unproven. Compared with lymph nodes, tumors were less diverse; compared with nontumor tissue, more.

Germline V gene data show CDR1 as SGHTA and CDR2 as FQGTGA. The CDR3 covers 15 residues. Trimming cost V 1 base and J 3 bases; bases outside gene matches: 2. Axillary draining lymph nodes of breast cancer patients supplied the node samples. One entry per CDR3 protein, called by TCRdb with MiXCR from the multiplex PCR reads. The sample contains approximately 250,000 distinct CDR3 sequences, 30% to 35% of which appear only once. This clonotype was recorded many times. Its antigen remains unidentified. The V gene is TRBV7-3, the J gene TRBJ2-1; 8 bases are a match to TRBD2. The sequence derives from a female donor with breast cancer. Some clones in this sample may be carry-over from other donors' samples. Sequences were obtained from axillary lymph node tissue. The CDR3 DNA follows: TGTGCCAGCAGCTTAATGCGGGGGGTCTACAATGAGCAGTTCTTC. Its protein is CASSLMRGVYNEQFF.